This T cell receptor (beta chain) was retrieved from a study of T cells in Graves' hyperthyroidism and ophthalmopathy. RNA transcripts served as the template for amplifying TCR beta CDR3 regions. The study used the HTBI primer set for a first-round RT-PCR of the TCR CDR3. TCRdb re-called the multiplex PCR reads with MiXCR, one entry per CDR3 protein. This sample carries roughly 100,000 distinct CDR3 sequences, about half of them seen once, and the ten largest clones take roughly 25%. J was trimmed by 2 bases and V by 1 base; bases with no gene match: 5. Per the germline V gene, CDR1 is MNHEY and CDR2 is SVGAGI. The length of the CDR3 is 15 residues.

The chain carries TRBV6-5 and TRBJ2-7; 7 bases map to TRBD1. This TCR was sampled from a man in his forties with Graves' hyperthyroidism. Sequencing input: blood. The CDR3, as DNA: TGTGCCAGCAGTTACTACCGGACAGGACCCTACGAGCAGTACTTC. Translating it yields CASSYYRTGPYEQYF.